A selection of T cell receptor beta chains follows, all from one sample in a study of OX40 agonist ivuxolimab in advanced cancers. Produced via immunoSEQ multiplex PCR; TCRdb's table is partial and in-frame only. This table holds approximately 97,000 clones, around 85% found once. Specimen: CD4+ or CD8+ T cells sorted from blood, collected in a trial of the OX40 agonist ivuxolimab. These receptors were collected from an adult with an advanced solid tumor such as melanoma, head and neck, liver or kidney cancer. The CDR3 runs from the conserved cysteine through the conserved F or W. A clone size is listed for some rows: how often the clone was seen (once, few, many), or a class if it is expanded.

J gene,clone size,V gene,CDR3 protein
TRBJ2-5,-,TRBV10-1,CASSEDHGQETQYF
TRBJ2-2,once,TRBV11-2,CASSLGGLAGELFF
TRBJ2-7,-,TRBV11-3,CASSLVLPGGSGSYEQYF
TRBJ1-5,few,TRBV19,CASSGGGRNQPQHF
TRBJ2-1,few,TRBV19,CASSMAASGGNEQFF
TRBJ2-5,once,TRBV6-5,CASRTHGQGQETQYF
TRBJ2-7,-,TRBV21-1,CASRRGQGARTSGPPTGEQYF
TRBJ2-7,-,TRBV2,CASSEIIREQYF
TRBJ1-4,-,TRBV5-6,CASSLAWKGDEKLFF
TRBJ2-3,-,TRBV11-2,CASSGLAVPTDTQYF
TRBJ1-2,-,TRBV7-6,CASSLDPEGQETF
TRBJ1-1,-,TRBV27,CASRAQWGGNTEAFF
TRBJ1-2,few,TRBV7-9,CASSRSGTGEGYTF
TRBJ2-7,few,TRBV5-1,CASRQGEPYEQYF
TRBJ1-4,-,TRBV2,CASSASPGQGLAKLFF
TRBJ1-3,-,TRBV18,CASSPGSGSGNTIYF
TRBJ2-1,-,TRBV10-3,CAIMAAGMQFF
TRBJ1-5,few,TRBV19,CASRPGQSSNQPQHF
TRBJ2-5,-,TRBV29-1,CSVEGGQSQGETQYF
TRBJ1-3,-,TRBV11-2,CASSLDRVTGNTIYF
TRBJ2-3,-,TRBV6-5,CASTDVTDTQYF
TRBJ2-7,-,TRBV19,CASSDRNYEQYF
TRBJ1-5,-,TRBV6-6,CASSPLGPQHF
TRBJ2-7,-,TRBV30,CAWSRAGSKYF
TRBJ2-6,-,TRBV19,CASSMGKVQGLSGANVLTF
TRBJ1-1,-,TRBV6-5,CASTRQGEPTEAFF
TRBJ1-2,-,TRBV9,CASSVGTGLRDGYTF
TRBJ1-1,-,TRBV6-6,CASSYDREAFF
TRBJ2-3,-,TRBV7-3,CASSLLLDTQYF
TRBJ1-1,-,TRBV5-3,CARSFPTLVPNTEAFF